This T cell receptor beta chain was identified during a study of a mutant IDH1 vaccine in newly diagnosed glioma. TCRdb keeps only in-frame clones here, not all; method: immunoSEQ multiplex PCR. Among 65,000 to 70,000 clones listed, approximately 82% were seen once. Regarding time point: baseline, week 1 (first vaccination visit). This sample's treatment: pre-vaccination baseline after standard-of-care therapy. The input for sequencing was peripheral blood mononuclear cells (PBMCs), taken from a glioma patient treated with radiotherapy, temozolomide or both. This TCR was sampled from a young woman with glioma. Some clones in this sample may be carry-over from other donors' samples.

The CDR3: CASSLRDYTF. The CDR3 coding sequence is TGTGCCAGCAGCTTGCGGGACTACACCTTC. The chain carries TRBV5-8 and TRBJ1-2; D unresolved. The CDR3 contains 10 residues. Germline CDR1 and CDR2: SGHTS and YDEGEE. The V gene lost 1 base and the J gene lost 10 bases, with 5 bases spanning the gap. Complete variable domain (other parts from reference TRBV5-8 and TRBJ1-2): EAGVTQSPTHLIKTRGQQATLRCSPISGHTSVYWYQQALGLGLQFLLWYDEGEERNRGNFPPRFSGRQFPNYSSELNVNALELEDSALYLCASSLRDYTFGSGTRLTVV.